This entry features one TCR beta chain sequence. Germline trimming cut 3 bases from V and 4 bases from J; bases unmatched to any gene: 12. This CDR3 is built from 18 residues. Germline CDR1 is SGHVS and CDR2 is FQNEAQ. As originally analysed: Estimation of nucleated cell counts was performed using reference gene primer amplification. Using immunoSEQ multiplex PCR, the repertoire was profiled, and TCRdb retains in-frame clones only, with some absent. The V and J calls and clone size were taken over from that table, and D and trimming were inferred from the DNA. The table includes 200,000 to 300,000 clones, approximately 85% detected once. These data come from a study of blood T cell repertoires in COVID-19. Study information: The study drew acute and convalescent COVID-19 samples from the United States, Italy and Spain. The analysed material was cDNA or gDNA that came from T cells, B-cell-depleted T cells, or PBMCs.

V and J are TRBV7-8 and TRBJ2-5; 12 bases match TRBD2. The sequence came from a human donor in a cohort sampled during active COVID-19. Specimen: peripheral blood. The chain's CDR3 is CASSLARLAGVRGETQYF. CDR3 in DNA: TGTGCCAGCAGCTTGGCCCGACTAGCGGGAGTTCGGGGAGAGACCCAGTACTTC.